Listed here are 3 T cell receptor beta chains from one sample, sequenced in a study of vaccination and CD4 T cells after COVID-19. The Oncomine TCR Beta short-read assay was applied to DNA of cultured CD4+ T cells. TCRdb recomputed calls from the PCR reads with MiXCR, one row per CDR3 protein. The repertoire consists of under 15,000 distinct CDR3 sequences, with 64% occurring once and the leading ten covering 11% to 15%. The treatment here: roughly nine-day PBMC culture with coronavirus spike peptide pools or control peptides (ViraFEST assay). Their antigens remain unidentified. The source material was CD4+ T cells from blood, cultured in vitro. The receptors were gathered from a human donor who had recovered from COVID-19.

This sequence joins TRBV11-2 and TRBJ2-1, with a tentative D call TRBD2 (5 bases). CDR1 SGHAT and CDR2 FQNNGV come from the germline V gene. Trimming pared 5 bases from V and 9 bases from J, leaving 11 bases between. This CDR3 has 12 residues. CDR3 protein: CASSPSGTEQFF. Here the CDR3 DNA reads TGTGCCAGCAGCCCAAGCGGCACTGAGCAGTTCTTC.

V usage is TRBV6-2 or TRBV6-3 and J usage is TRBJ1-1, with D possibly being TRBD1 (6 bases). Trimming cost V 2 bases and J 1 base, with 11 bases left between them. Germline V lookup: CDR1 MNHEY, CDR2 SVGEGT. This CDR3 is built from 15 residues. The CDR3 loop is CASSYPGTPNTEAFF. The CDR3 DNA sequence: TGTGCCAGCAGTTACCCCGGGACACCGAACACTGAAGCTTTCTTT.

V and J are TRBV7-2 and TRBJ2-3, with 7 nucleotides matching TRBD2. Germline V CDR1 and CDR2: SGHTA, FQGNSA. CDR3 length: 11 amino acids. V lost 7 bases, J lost 8 bases, and 3 bases stayed unmatched. The CDR3 region is CASTAGVTQYF. Written as DNA, the CDR3 is TGTGCCAGCACCGCGGGGGTTACGCAGTATTTT.